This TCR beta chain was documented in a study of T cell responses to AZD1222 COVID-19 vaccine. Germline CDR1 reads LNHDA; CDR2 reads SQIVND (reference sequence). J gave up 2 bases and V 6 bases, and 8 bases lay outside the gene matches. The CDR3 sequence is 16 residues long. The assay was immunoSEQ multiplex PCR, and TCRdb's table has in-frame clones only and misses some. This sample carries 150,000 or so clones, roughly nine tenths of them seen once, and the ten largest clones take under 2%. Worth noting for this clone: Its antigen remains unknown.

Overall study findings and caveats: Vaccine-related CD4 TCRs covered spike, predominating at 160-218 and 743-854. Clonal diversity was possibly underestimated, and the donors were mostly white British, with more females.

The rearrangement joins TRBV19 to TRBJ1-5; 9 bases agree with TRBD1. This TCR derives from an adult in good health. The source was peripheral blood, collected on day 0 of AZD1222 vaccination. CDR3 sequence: CASRDRGYVGNQPQHF. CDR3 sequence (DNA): TGTGCCAGTAGAGACAGGGGGTATGTTGGCAATCAGCCCCAGCATTTT.